In its sample, the clone carrying this TCR beta chain was seen many times. Its antigen is undetermined. Authors' analysis steps: Differences in CDR3 between clinicopathological groups were drawn on to build a classifier intended to discriminate distant-metastatic papillary thyroid cancer patients. TCRdb re-analyzed the PCR reads through MiXCR. In this record, the V and J calls reflect TCRdb's handling and not the investigators' own analysis. The data contain roughly 72,000 clones, roughly 18% of them singletons. This sample is part of a study of metastatic and nonmetastatic thyroid tumors. Study-level background: Across blood and tumor or nodule tissue, repertoires from malignant and benign thyroid patients were compared with one another. Study findings and constraints: Within blood and tumor, benign nodules reportedly had significantly lower TCR beta diversity than malignant thyroid tumors did.

Patients had received no treatment of any kind before thyroid surgery. Germline CDR1 and CDR2: LGHNA and YNFKEQ. The CDR3 has 15 amino acids. Deletions cut 4 bases from V and 0 bases from J, with 10 bases between. The specimen was blood. The gene calls are TRBV4-2 and TRBJ2-1, with a weak D call TRBD1 (6 bases). The TCR sequence derives from a female donor with papillary thyroid cancer or a benign thyroid nodule (not recorded which). Some clones in this sample may be carry-over from other donors' samples. The CDR3 spells CASSPTDSSYNEQFF. The CDR3 nucleotides read TGTGCCAGCAGCCCGACGGACAGCTCCTACAATGAGCAGTTCTTC.